The subject of this entry is one T cell receptor beta chain. This sample was taken from a study of radiotherapy plus CTLA-4 blockade in lung cancer. Profiled with immunoSEQ multiplex PCR; TCRdb holds only in-frame clones, not every one. The sample has 65,000 to 90,000 clones, around 84% seen once. The length of the CDR3 is 17 residues. The material was peripheral blood, obtained from a patient treated with radiotherapy plus ipilimumab. J is TRBJ2-5 and V is TRBV21-1; the table's D call, TRBD2, has no DNA check behind it. TRBV21-1 is a documented pseudogene. This sequence originates from a human donor with non-small cell lung cancer who had stable disease on radiotherapy plus ipilimumab. CDR3 in DNA: TGTGCCAGCAGCCCTAATTGGCTAGCGGGGAAGGGAGAGACCCAGTACTTC. Protein sequence: CASSPNWLAGKGETQYF.